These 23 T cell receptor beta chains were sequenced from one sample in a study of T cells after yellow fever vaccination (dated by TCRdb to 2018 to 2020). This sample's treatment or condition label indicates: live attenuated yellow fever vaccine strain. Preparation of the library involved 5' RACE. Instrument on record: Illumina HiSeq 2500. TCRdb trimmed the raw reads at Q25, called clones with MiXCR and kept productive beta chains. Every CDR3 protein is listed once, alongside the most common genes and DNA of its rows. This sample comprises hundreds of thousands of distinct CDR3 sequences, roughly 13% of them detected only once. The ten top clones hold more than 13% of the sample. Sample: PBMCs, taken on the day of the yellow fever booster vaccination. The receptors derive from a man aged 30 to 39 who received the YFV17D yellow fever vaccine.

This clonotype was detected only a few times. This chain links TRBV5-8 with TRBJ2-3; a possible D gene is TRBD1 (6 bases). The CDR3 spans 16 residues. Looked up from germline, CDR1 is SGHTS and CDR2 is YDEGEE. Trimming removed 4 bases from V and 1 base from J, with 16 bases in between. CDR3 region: CASSPTGLRRTDTQYF. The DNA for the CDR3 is TGTGCCAGCAGCCCGACAGGACTCCGTCGCACAGATACGCAGTATTTT.

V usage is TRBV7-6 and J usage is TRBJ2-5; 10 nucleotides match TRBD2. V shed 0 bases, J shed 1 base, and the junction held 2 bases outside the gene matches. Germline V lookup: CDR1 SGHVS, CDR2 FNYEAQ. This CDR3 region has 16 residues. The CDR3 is CASSLAGLAAQETQYF. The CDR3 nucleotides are TGTGCCAGCAGCTTAGCTGGACTAGCGGCCCAAGAGACCCAGTACTTC. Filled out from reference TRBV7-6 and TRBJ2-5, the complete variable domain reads GAGVSQSPRYKVTKRGQDVALRCDPISGHVSLYWYRQALGQGPEFLTYFNYEAQQDKSGLPNDRFSAERPEGSISTLTIQRTEQRDSAMYRCASSLAGLAAQETQYFGPGTRLLVL.

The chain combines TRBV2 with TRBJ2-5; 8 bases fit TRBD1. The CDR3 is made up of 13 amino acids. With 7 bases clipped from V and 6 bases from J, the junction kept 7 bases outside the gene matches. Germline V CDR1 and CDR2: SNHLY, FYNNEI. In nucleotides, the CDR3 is TGTGCCAGCACCGCAGACAGGGGTCAGACCCAGTACTTC. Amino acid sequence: CASTADRGQTQYF. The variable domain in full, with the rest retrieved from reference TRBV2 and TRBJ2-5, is EPEVTQTPSHQVTQMGQEVILRCVPISNHLYFYWYRQILGQKVEFLVSFYNNEISEKSEIFDDQFSVERPDGSNFTLKIRSTKLEDSAMYFCASTADRGQTQYFGPGTRLLVL.

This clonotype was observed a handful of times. Written as DNA, the CDR3 is TGTGCCAGCAGTTTTTTGGCGGAATCATCCTACGAGCAGTACTTC. This codes for CASSFLAESSYEQYF. The chain employs TRBV12-3 or TRBV12-4 and TRBJ2-7; the D is unclear. V was shortened by 3 bases and J by 1 base, with 13 bases between the two germline ends. There are 15 residues in the CDR3.

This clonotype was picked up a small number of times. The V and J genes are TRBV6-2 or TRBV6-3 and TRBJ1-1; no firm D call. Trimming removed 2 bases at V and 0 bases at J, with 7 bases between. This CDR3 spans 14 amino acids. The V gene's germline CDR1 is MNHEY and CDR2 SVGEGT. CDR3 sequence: CASSYGIMNTEAFF. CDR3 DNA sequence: TGTGCCAGCAGTTACGGCATCATGAACACTGAAGCTTTCTTT.

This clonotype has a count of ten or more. This chain's CDR3 is CASSEPGELFF. CDR3 in DNA: TGTGCCAGCAGTGAACCCGGGGAGCTGTTTTTT. This chain links TRBV2 with TRBJ2-2; D gene ambiguous. This CDR3 region has 11 residues. With 2 bases removed from V and 6 bases from J, the gap between germline ends came to 1 base. CDR1 and CDR2 (germline): SNHLY, FYNNEI.

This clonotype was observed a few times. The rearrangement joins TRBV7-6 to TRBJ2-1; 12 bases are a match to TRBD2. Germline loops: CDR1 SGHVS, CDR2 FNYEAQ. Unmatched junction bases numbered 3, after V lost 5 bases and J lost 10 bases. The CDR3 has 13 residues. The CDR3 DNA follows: TGTGCCAGCAGCATAGGGACTAGCGGGGAGCAGTTCTTC. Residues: CASSIGTSGEQFF.

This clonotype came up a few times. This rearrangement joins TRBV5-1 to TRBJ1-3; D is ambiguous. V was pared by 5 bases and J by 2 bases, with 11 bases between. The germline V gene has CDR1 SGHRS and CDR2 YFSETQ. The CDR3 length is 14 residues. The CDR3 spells CASSPGWTGNTIYF. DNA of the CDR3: TGCGCCAGCAGTCCAGGCTGGACTGGAAACACCATATATTTT.

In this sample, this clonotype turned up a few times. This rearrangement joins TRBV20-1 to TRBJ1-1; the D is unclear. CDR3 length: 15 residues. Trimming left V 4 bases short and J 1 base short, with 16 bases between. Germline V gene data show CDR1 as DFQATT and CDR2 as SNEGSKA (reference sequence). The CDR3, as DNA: TGCAGTGCTAATGAGGGCGGCAGCTGGAACACTGAAGCTTTCTTT. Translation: CSANEGGSWNTEAFF.

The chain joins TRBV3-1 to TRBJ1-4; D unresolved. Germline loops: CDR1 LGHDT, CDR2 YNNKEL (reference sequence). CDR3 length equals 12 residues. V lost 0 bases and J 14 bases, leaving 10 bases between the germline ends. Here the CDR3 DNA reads TGTGCCAGCAGCCAAGATAGAGGAAAGCTGTTTTTT. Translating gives CASSQDRGKLFF.

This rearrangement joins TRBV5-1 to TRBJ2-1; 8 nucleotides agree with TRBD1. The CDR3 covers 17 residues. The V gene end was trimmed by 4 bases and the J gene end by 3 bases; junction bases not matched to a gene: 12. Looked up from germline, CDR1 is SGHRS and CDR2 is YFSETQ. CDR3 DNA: TGCGCCAGCAGCAGGGGACAGGCAGCTAACCGCTACAATGAGCAGTTCTTC. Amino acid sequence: CASSRGQAANRYNEQFF. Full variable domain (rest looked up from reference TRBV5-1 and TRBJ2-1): KAGVTQTPRYLIKTRGQQVTLSCSPISGHRSVSWYQQTPGQGLQFLFEYFSETQRNKGNFPGRFSGRQFSNSRSEMNVSTLELGDSALYLCASSRGQAANRYNEQFFGPGTRLTVL.

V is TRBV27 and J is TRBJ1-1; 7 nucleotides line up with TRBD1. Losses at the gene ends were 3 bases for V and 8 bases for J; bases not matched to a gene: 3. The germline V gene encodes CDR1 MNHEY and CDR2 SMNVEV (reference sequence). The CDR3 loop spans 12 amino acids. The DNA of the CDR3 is TGTGCCAGCAGTTTCCCGACAGGGGAAGCTTTCTTT. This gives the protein CASSFPTGEAFF.

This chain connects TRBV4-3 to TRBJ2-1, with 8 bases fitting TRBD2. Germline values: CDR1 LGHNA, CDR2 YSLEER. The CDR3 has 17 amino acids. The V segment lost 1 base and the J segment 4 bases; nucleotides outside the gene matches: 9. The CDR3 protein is CASSQGPAGGGYNEQFF. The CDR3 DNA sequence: TGCGCCAGCAGCCAAGGCCCGGCGGGGGGTGGGTACAATGAGCAGTTCTTC.

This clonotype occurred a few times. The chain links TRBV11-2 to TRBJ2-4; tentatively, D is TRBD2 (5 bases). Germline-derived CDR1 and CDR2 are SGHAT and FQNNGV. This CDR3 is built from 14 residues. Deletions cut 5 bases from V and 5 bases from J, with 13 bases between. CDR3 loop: CASSPAPGENIQYF. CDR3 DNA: TGTGCCAGCAGCCCCGCACCCGGGGAAAACATTCAGTACTTC.

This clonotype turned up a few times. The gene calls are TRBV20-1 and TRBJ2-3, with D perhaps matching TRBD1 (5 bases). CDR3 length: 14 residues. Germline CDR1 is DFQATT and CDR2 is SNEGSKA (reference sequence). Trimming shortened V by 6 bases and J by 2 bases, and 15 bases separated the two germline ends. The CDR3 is CSARTTTNTDTQYF. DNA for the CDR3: TGCAGTGCAAGGACAACCACCAACACAGATACGCAGTATTTT.

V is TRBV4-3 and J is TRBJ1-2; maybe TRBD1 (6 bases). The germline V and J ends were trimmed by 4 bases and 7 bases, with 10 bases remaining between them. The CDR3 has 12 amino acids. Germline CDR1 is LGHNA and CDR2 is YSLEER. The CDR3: CASSRTGAGYTF. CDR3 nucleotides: TGCGCCAGCAGCCGCACGGGGGCTGGCTACACCTTC.

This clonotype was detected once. CDR3 sequence: CSASSSNRGYNEQFF. Written as DNA, the CDR3 is TGCAGTGCTTCCTCGAGTAACAGAGGGTACAATGAGCAGTTCTTC. This rearrangement joins TRBV20-1 to TRBJ2-1; a possible D gene is TRBD2 (5 bases). Germline V gene data show CDR1 as DFQATT and CDR2 as SNEGSKA (reference sequence). Trimming pared 5 bases from V and 4 bases from J, leaving 18 bases between. CDR3 length: 15 residues.

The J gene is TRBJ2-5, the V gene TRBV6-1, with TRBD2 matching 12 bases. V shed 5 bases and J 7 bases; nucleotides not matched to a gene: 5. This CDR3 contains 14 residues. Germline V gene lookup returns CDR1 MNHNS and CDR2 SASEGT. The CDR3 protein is CASSPGLAGLTQYF. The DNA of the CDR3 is TGTGCCAGCAGTCCCGGACTAGCGGGATTGACCCAGTACTTC.

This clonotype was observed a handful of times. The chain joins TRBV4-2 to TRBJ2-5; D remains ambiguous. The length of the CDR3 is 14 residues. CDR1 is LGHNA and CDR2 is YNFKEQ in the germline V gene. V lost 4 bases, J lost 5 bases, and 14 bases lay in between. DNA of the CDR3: TGTGCCAGCAGCCCCCGGGCTTTGGGGGAGACCCAGTACTTC. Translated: CASSPRALGETQYF.

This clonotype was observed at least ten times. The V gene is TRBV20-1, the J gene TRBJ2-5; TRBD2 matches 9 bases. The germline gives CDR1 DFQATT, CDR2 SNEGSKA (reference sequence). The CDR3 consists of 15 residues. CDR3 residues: CSATRSGRKEETQYF. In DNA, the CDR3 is TGCAGCGCCACAAGAAGCGGGAGGAAAGAAGAGACCCAGTACTTC.

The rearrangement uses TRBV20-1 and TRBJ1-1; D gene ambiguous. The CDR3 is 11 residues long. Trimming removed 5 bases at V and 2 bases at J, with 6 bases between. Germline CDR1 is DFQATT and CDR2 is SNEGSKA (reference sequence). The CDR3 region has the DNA TGCAGTGCTGACGACAACACTGAAGCTTTCTTT. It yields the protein CSADDNTEAFF.

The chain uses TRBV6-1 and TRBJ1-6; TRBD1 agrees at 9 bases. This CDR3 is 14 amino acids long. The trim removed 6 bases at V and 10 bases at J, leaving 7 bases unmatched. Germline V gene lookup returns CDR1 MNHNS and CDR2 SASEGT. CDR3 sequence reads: CASRPGTGYSPLHF. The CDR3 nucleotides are TGTGCCAGCAGGCCCGGGACAGGGTACTCACCCCTCCACTTT.

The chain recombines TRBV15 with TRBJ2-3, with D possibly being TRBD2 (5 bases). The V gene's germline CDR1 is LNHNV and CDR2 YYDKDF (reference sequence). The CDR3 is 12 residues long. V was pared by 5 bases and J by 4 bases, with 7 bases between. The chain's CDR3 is CATSLLADTQYF. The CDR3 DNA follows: TGTGCCACCAGCCTACTAGCAGATACGCAGTATTTT.